This T cell receptor beta chain appears in the sequencing data of a study of shared clonotypes between healthy human individuals. The V gene lost 6 bases and the J gene lost 5 bases, with 14 bases spanning the gap. The germline V gene has CDR1 MNHEY and CDR2 SMNVEV (reference sequence). The CDR3 extends over 13 amino acids. CD45RO-negative CD8 cells positively selected for CCR7 made up the naive population, which excluded terminally differentiated effector memory CD45RA+ cells. Sequenced by immunoSEQ multiplex PCR; TCRdb stores in-frame clones only, minus some. The table records millions of clones, about 95% of them present only once.

This chain links TRBV27 with TRBJ2-7; D gene uncertain. This TCR was sampled from a man younger than 30 in good health. Sequenced material: naive CD8+ T cells sorted from blood. Here the CDR3 DNA reads TGTGCCAGCAGACAAGCCGCGGCGGACGAGCAGTACTTC. Amino acid sequence: CASRQAAADEQYF.